This T cell receptor (beta chain) was identified in a study of blood T cell repertoires in COVID-19. On the study more broadly: Nucleic acid was either cDNA or gDNA, and it came from T cells, B-cell-depleted T cells, or PBMCs.

Per the germline V gene, CDR1 is KGHSH and CDR2 is LQKENI. V was clipped by 3 bases and J by 3 bases, with 11 bases between them. CDR3 length: 15 amino acids. Profiled with immunoSEQ multiplex PCR; TCRdb holds only in-frame clones, not every one. Among 150,000 to 200,000 clones listed, less than 85% were seen once. The specimen sequenced was PBMCs or T cells enriched from blood (not recorded which). This sequence originates from a man aged 45 to 65 who had recovered from COVID-19. The chain links TRBV18 to TRBJ1-4; no firm D call. The CDR3 protein is CASSPTWGANEKLFF. In DNA, the CDR3 is TGTGCCAGCTCACCGACCTGGGGAGCTAATGAAAAACTGTTTTTT.